The clone carrying this TCR beta chain occurred many times. V shed 0 bases and J shed 3 bases, with 14 bases lying between them. Germline V gene lookup returns CDR1 DFQATT and CDR2 SNEGSKA (reference sequence). This CDR3 is 15 amino acids long. The data stem from a study of blood T cells in healthy people across ages. A second PCR of 7 to 11 cycles used a sample-barcoded 5' primer and a J-beta primer mix. TCRdb reprocessed the 5' RACE reads with MiXCR, giving one entry per CDR3 protein. The sample lists about a million distinct CDR3 sequences; approximately 50% were seen once. This sequence joins TRBV20-1 and TRBJ1-2, with D tentatively TRBD1 (5 bases). Sequenced material: blood. The clonotype comes from a woman in her fifties or sixties in good health. The CDR3 is CSAREQGRGHYGYTF. In DNA form, the CDR3 reads TGCAGTGCTAGAGAGCAGGGAAGGGGCCACTATGGCTACACCTTC.